This is a list of T cell receptor beta chains from one sample in a study of T cells in Graves' hyperthyroidism and ophthalmopathy. Using its own MiXCR run on the multiplex PCR reads, TCRdb lists one record per CDR3 protein. The sample carries under 650,000 distinct CDR3 sequences, about 16% recorded once. The sequenced material came from blood. The receptors derive from a woman aged 25 to 45 with Graves' hyperthyroidism. The CDR3 runs from the conserved cysteine through the conserved F or W. Each record gives: J gene, D gene, V gene, clone size, CDR3 protein, CDR3 DNA. D genes are given only for firm matches. For some rows the clone size is stated as once, few or many, or as a class when expanded; others skip it.

j_call: TRBJ2-1
d_call: TRBD2
v_call: TRBV7-9
clone_size: many
cdr3_aa: CASSRGTSGAYYNEQFF
cdr3_nt: TGTGCCAGCAGCCGAGGGACTAGCGGGGCCTATTACAATGAGCAGTTCTTC

j_call: TRBJ2-5
d_call: NA
v_call: TRBV24-1
clone_size: few
cdr3_aa: CATNGGSVQETQYF
cdr3_nt: TGTGCCACCAATGGGGGGAGCGTCCAAGAGACCCAGTACTTC

j_call: TRBJ2-3
d_call: NA
v_call: TRBV4-2
clone_size: few
cdr3_aa: CASSQVSSDTQYF
cdr3_nt: TGTGCCAGCAGCCAAGTATCATCAGATACGCAGTATTTT

j_call: TRBJ2-1
d_call: NA
v_call: TRBV7-2
clone_size: NA
cdr3_aa: CASSLRGSYEQFF
cdr3_nt: TGTGCCAGCAGCTTGAGGGGATCCTACGAGCAGTTCTTC

j_call: TRBJ1-2
d_call: NA
v_call: TRBV28
clone_size: many
cdr3_aa: CASSPDWNYGYTF
cdr3_nt: TGTGCCAGCAGTCCGGACTGGAACTATGGCTACACCTTC

j_call: TRBJ2-1
d_call: TRBD2
v_call: TRBV6-1
clone_size: NA
cdr3_aa: CASSRTGTSVDNEQFF
cdr3_nt: TGTGCCAGCAGCCGGACCGGGACTAGCGTCGACAATGAGCAGTTCTTC

j_call: TRBJ2-7
d_call: TRBD1
v_call: TRBV7-9
clone_size: many
cdr3_aa: CASSSFHRDRGDEQYF
cdr3_nt: TGTGCCAGCAGCTCTTTCCACCGGGACAGGGGGGACGAGCAGTACTTC

j_call: TRBJ2-3
d_call: TRBD2
v_call: TRBV28
clone_size: NA
cdr3_aa: CASSQSQRGSTDTQYF
cdr3_nt: TGCGCCAGCAGTCAATCTCAGCGGGGTAGCACAGATACGCAGTATTTT

j_call: TRBJ1-1
d_call: NA
v_call: TRBV19
clone_size: NA
cdr3_aa: CASTLGRGGTEAFF
cdr3_nt: TGTGCCAGTACTCTGGGAAGAGGTGGCACTGAAGCTTTCTTT

j_call: TRBJ2-3
d_call: NA
v_call: TRBV12-3/TRBV12-4
clone_size: few
cdr3_aa: CASSNSRITDTQYF
cdr3_nt: TGTGCCAGCAGTAATAGTCGAATCACAGATACGCAGTATTTT

j_call: TRBJ1-6
d_call: NA
v_call: TRBV20-1
clone_size: many
cdr3_aa: CSARDRIRGGGNSPLHF
cdr3_nt: TGCAGTGCTAGAGATCGCATCAGGGGAGGTGGTAATTCACCCCTCCACTTT

j_call: TRBJ1-2
d_call: NA
v_call: TRBV27
clone_size: few
cdr3_aa: CASSFLVEGSWEGYTF
cdr3_nt: TGTGCCAGCAGTTTTCTAGTCGAGGGGAGCTGGGAAGGCTACACCTTC

j_call: TRBJ1-3
d_call: NA
v_call: TRBV5-8
clone_size: NA
cdr3_aa: CASNFAGGNTIYF
cdr3_nt: TGTGCCAGCAACTTCGCAGGTGGAAACACCATATATTTT

j_call: TRBJ2-3
d_call: NA
v_call: TRBV29-1
clone_size: few
cdr3_aa: CSVEEQGLGTDTQYF
cdr3_nt: TGCAGCGTTGAAGAACAGGGATTAGGCACAGATACGCAGTATTTT

j_call: TRBJ1-1
d_call: NA
v_call: TRBV25-1
clone_size: few
cdr3_aa: CASSAREGGDTEAFF
cdr3_nt: TGTGCCAGCAGCGCAAGGGAGGGTGGGGACACTGAAGCTTTCTTT

j_call: TRBJ2-1
d_call: NA
v_call: TRBV7-2
clone_size: few
cdr3_aa: CASSYLGYGEQFF
cdr3_nt: TGTGCCAGCAGCTACTTAGGGTACGGTGAGCAGTTCTTC

j_call: TRBJ2-7
d_call: TRBD2
v_call: TRBV28
clone_size: many
cdr3_aa: CASKPKASYTSGSIHEQYF
cdr3_nt: TGTGCCAGCAAACCTAAGGCCTCTTATACTAGCGGGAGTATTCACGAGCAGTACTTC

j_call: TRBJ2-3
d_call: TRBD2
v_call: TRBV7-3
clone_size: many
cdr3_aa: CASSTGLAGNTDTQYF
cdr3_nt: TGTGCCAGCAGCACCGGACTAGCGGGGAACACAGATACGCAGTATTTT

j_call: TRBJ2-1
d_call: TRBD2
v_call: TRBV7-9
clone_size: many
cdr3_aa: CASSSTGLATGPHWNEQFF
cdr3_nt: TGTGCCAGCAGCTCAACGGGACTAGCGACCGGACCCCACTGGAATGAGCAGTTCTTC

j_call: TRBJ1-2
d_call: NA
v_call: TRBV3-1
clone_size: many
cdr3_aa: CASSQDSSVRGRGYTF
cdr3_nt: TGTGCCAGCAGCCAAGATTCTAGTGTTCGGGGACGCGGCTACACCTTC

j_call: TRBJ2-6
d_call: NA
v_call: TRBV9
clone_size: NA
cdr3_aa: CASSVGGANVLTF
cdr3_nt: TGTGCCAGCTCGGTAGGTGGGGCCAACGTCCTGACTTTC

j_call: TRBJ1-2
d_call: NA
v_call: TRBV5-1
clone_size: NA
cdr3_aa: CASTDPRTAYGYTF
cdr3_nt: TGCGCCAGCACCGATCCCCGGACAGCCTATGGCTACACCTTC

j_call: TRBJ2-7
d_call: NA
v_call: TRBV20-1
clone_size: many
cdr3_aa: CSARDMDEQYF
cdr3_nt: TGCAGTGCTAGAGATATGGACGAGCAGTACTTC

j_call: TRBJ1-5
d_call: NA
v_call: TRBV2
clone_size: many
cdr3_aa: CASSVAGGQPQHF
cdr3_nt: TGTGCCAGCAGTGTAGCCGGGGGACAGCCCCAGCATTTT

j_call: TRBJ1-1
d_call: NA
v_call: TRBV5-1
clone_size: few
cdr3_aa: CASSFNRVYGEAFF
cdr3_nt: TGCGCCAGCAGCTTCAACAGGGTTTATGGTGAAGCTTTCTTT

j_call: TRBJ1-2
d_call: NA
v_call: TRBV18
clone_size: many
cdr3_aa: CASSILDMRGYTF
cdr3_nt: TGTGCCAGCTCAATCCTGGACATGCGGGGCTACACCTTC

j_call: TRBJ1-1
d_call: TRBD1
v_call: TRBV28
clone_size: many
cdr3_aa: CASIGQGPSTEAFF
cdr3_nt: TGTGCCAGCATTGGACAGGGGCCGTCGACTGAAGCTTTCTTT

j_call: TRBJ2-7
d_call: TRBD2
v_call: TRBV10-3
clone_size: many
cdr3_aa: CAISSGTSVSYEQYF
cdr3_nt: TGTGCCATCAGTAGCGGGACTAGCGTCTCCTACGAGCAGTACTTC

j_call: TRBJ1-1
d_call: TRBD1
v_call: TRBV27
clone_size: many
cdr3_aa: CASSPGQGLNTEAFF
cdr3_nt: TGTGCCAGCAGTCCAGGACAGGGTCTGAACACTGAAGCTTTCTTT

j_call: TRBJ2-5
d_call: NA
v_call: TRBV2
clone_size: many
cdr3_aa: CASSGSGGLSEETQYF
cdr3_nt: TGTGCCAGCAGTGGATCGGGGGGCCTGAGCGAAGAGACCCAGTACTTC

j_call: TRBJ2-7
d_call: TRBD2
v_call: TRBV13
clone_size: NA
cdr3_aa: CASSSRLGLAGNFVPYEQYF
cdr3_nt: TGTGCCAGCAGCTCCCGCTTGGGCCTAGCGGGAAATTTTGTCCCCTACGAGCAGTACTTC

j_call: TRBJ2-1
d_call: NA
v_call: TRBV28
clone_size: NA
cdr3_aa: CASSSPAGRVF
cdr3_nt: TGTGCCAGCAGCTCCCCAGCGGGCCGGGTCTTC

j_call: TRBJ2-7
d_call: TRBD2
v_call: TRBV20-1
clone_size: many
cdr3_aa: CSARETSGGLRYEQYF
cdr3_nt: TGCAGTGCTAGAGAGACTAGCGGGGGCCTCCGGTACGAGCAGTACTTC

j_call: TRBJ1-5
d_call: NA
v_call: TRBV9
clone_size: few
cdr3_aa: CASSESGDSQPQHF
cdr3_nt: TGTGCCAGCAGCGAGAGCGGGGATAGTCAGCCCCAGCATTTT

j_call: TRBJ2-7
d_call: NA
v_call: TRBV29-1
clone_size: few
cdr3_aa: CSVVSWTANEQYF
cdr3_nt: TGCAGCGTTGTTTCCTGGACGGCCAACGAGCAGTACTTC

j_call: TRBJ2-1
d_call: NA
v_call: TRBV9
clone_size: once
cdr3_aa: CASSVEGGTAYNEQFF
cdr3_nt: TGTGCCAGCAGCGTAGAAGGCGGGACCGCCTACAATGAGCAGTTCTTC

j_call: TRBJ2-3
d_call: NA
v_call: TRBV11-2
clone_size: many
cdr3_aa: CASSLVFLGGLSSTDTQYF
cdr3_nt: TGTGCCAGCAGCTTAGTTTTTCTCGGGGGGCTATCTAGCACAGATACGCAGTATTTT